The 13 T cell receptor beta chains below all came from one sample that was sequenced in a study of blood T cell repertoires in COVID-19. Here immunoSEQ multiplex PCR was the method, and the copy in TCRdb shows in-frame clones only, minus some. The sample carries about 220,000 clones, about 79% recorded once. The sample taken for sequencing was PBMCs or T cells enriched from blood (not recorded which). All receptors come from a middle-aged woman with acute COVID-19.

The CDR3 loop reads CASRLEGQGVHEQYF. The CDR3 nucleotides are TGCGCCAGCAGACTGGAAGGACAGGGGGTGCACGAGCAGTACTTC. This chain joins TRBV5-1 and TRBJ2-7, with 10 bases fitting TRBD1. V gave up 5 bases and J gave up 5 bases; unmatched junction bases: 10. CDR3 length: 15 residues. The V gene's germline CDR1 is SGHRS and CDR2 YFSETQ.

The rearrangement uses TRBV7-2 and TRBJ1-1; tentative D call: TRBD1 (6 bases). Trimming took 5 bases from V and 1 from J, leaving 11 bases between them. Germline V gene lookup returns CDR1 SGHTA and CDR2 FQGNSA. The CDR3 extends over 14 amino acids. CDR3 sequence (DNA): TGTGCCAGCAGCCTACGACAGGAGAACACTGAAGCTTTCTTT. This gives the protein CASSLRQENTEAFF.

The rearrangement uses TRBV7-7 and TRBJ2-2, with 7 positions matching TRBD1. After removal of 5 bases from V and 2 bases from J, the junction contained 5 bases not matched to a gene. Germline CDR1 is SSHAT and CDR2 is FNYEAQ (reference sequence). The CDR3 is 15 amino acids. CDR3 protein: CASSTQGLNTGELFF. CDR3 DNA sequence: TGTGCCAGCAGCACACAGGGGCTTAACACCGGGGAGCTGTTTTTT.

About this clone: The same CDR3 arises from other DNA sequences in this sample as well. The chain combines TRBV28 with TRBJ1-2, with D maybe TRBD1 (5 bases). V lost 1 base and J 2 bases, leaving 8 bases between the germline ends. The CDR3 runs to 14 residues. Germline V gene lookup returns CDR1 MDHEN and CDR2 SYDVKM. CDR3 amino acids: CASSLSRGNYGYTF. Here the CDR3 DNA reads TGTGCCAGCAGTTTATCTCGGGGGAACTATGGCTACACCTTC.

V gene TRBV6-1 combines with J gene TRBJ1-4; TRBD1 agrees at 7 bases. The CDR3 runs to 18 residues. Germline lookup yields CDR1 MNHNS and CDR2 SASEGT. Losses at the gene ends were 1 base for V and 0 bases for J; bases not matched to a gene: 8. The CDR3 coding sequence is TGTGCCAGCAGTGAAGACGGGACAGTTAAAGCAACTAATGAAAAACTGTTTTTT. This encodes CASSEDGTVKATNEKLFF.

The chain combines TRBV29-1 with TRBJ2-5, with 7 bases identical to TRBD2. V lost 5 bases to trimming and J lost 5 bases; unmatched junction nucleotides: 8. CDR3 length: 13 amino acids. The germline V gene encodes CDR1 SQVTM and CDR2 ANQGSEA. The CDR3 DNA reads TGCAGCGTTATTGCGGGAGTTGGGGAGACCCAGTACTTC. Translating it yields CSVIAGVGETQYF.

The chain employs TRBV12-5 and TRBJ2-3, with TRBD2 matching over 7 bases. The V and J ends lost 1 base and 0 bases, in that order; junction bases with no gene match: 4. The V gene's germline CDR1 is LGHNT and CDR2 FRNRAP. This CDR3 spans 16 amino acids. CDR3 DNA sequence: TGTGCTAGTGGTTTGGGCGGGGGACCGAGCACAGATACGCAGTATTTT. Encoded protein: CASGLGGGPSTDTQYF.

This sequence joins TRBV5-1 and TRBJ2-1, with a tentative D call TRBD2 (6 bases). Germline values: CDR1 SGHRS, CDR2 YFSETQ. V lost 4 bases to trimming and J lost 6 bases, with 20 bases between them. The CDR3 is 16 residues long. DNA for the CDR3: TGCGCCAGCAGCCCGCGGCGGGATAATTCTATCAATGAGCAGTTCTTC. Protein product: CASSPRRDNSINEQFF.

This clone showed up just a few times. The V gene is TRBV5-1, the J gene TRBJ1-1, with a tentative D call TRBD1 (6 bases). Germline CDR1 SGHRS, CDR2 YFSETQ. The CDR3 has 13 amino acids. V was pared by 0 bases and J by 6 bases, with 9 bases between. The CDR3 loop reads CASSLDRAPEAFF. The DNA of the CDR3 is TGCGCCAGCAGCTTGGACAGGGCCCCTGAAGCTTTCTTT.

The chain joins TRBV12-2 to TRBJ2-3; TRBD1, the D gene given by the table, was not confirmed from the DNA. TRBV12-2 is a pseudogene. The CDR3 has 19 residues. The CDR3: CASRLEAPTGASSTDTQYF. The CDR3 nucleotides read TGTGCAAGTCGCTTAGAGGCCCCCACAGGGGCCTCTAGCACAGATACGCAGTATTTT.

The chain employs TRBV11-2 and TRBJ2-7; a weak D match, TRBD1 (6 bases). The V gene lost 1 base and the J gene lost 6 bases, with 16 bases spanning the gap. This CDR3 spans 15 amino acids. Germline CDR1 is SGHAT and CDR2 is FQNNGV. CDR3 sequence reads: CASSLGTLGGGEQYF. CDR3 nucleotides: TGTGCCAGCAGCTTAGGTACTTTAGGGGGTGGCGAGCAGTACTTC.

CDR3 in amino acids: CASSERTGFVTLYEQYF. The CDR3 DNA follows: TGTGCCAGCAGTGAACGAACAGGGTTTGTGACCCTCTACGAGCAGTACTTC. The rearrangement uses TRBV6-1 and TRBJ2-7, with D tentatively TRBD1 (6 bases). The CDR3 has 17 residues. Germline V gene sequence: CDR1 MNHNS, CDR2 SASEGT. The V end lost 2 bases, the J end lost 3 bases, and 20 bases lay between the germline ends.

The rearrangement joins TRBV30 to TRBJ2-7; a possible D gene is TRBD1 (5 bases). The V and J ends lost 2 bases and 4 bases respectively, with 12 bases between them. Germline CDR1 reads GTSNPN; CDR2 reads SVGIG (reference sequence). This CDR3 spans 13 amino acids. The CDR3 spells CAWSIRGPYEQYF. CDR3 coding DNA: TGTGCCTGGAGTATAAGGGGTCCATACGAGCAGTACTTC.